This T cell receptor beta chain was captured in a study of CD4 and CD8 cells across lung adenocarcinoma regions. Localized lung adenocarcinoma, a non-small cell lung cancer, affected the donors. TCRdb used MiXCR to reprocess the PCR reads, holding one entry per CDR3 protein. The table lists 15,000 to 20,000 distinct CDR3 sequences, 45% to 60% of them singletons. This TCR derives from a female donor with lung adenocarcinoma. The CD4 and CD8 labels of this study may be unreliable. The source material was CD8+ T cells from the center of a lung tumor.

CDR3 DNA: TGTGCCAGCAGTTTGAGGCAGGGGGCGGGAGAGACCCAGTACTTC. This encodes CASSLRQGAGETQYF. V gene TRBV12-3 or TRBV12-4 combines with J gene TRBJ2-5; the match to TRBD1 covers 8 bases. The CDR3 covers 15 residues. V dropped 3 bases and J dropped 4; count of bases not matched to a gene: 7.